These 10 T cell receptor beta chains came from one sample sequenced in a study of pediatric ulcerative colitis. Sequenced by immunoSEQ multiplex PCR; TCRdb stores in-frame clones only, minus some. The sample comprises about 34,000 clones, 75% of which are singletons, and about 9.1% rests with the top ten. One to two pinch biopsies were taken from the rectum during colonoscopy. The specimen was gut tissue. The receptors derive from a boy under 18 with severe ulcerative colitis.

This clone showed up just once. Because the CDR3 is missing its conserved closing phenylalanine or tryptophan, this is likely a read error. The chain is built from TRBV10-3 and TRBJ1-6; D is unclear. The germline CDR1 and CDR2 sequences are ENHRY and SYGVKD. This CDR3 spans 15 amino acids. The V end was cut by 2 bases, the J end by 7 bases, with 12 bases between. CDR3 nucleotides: TGTGCCATCAGTGAGGACCTCCCATACAATTCACCCCTCCACCTT. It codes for CAISEDLPYNSPLHL.

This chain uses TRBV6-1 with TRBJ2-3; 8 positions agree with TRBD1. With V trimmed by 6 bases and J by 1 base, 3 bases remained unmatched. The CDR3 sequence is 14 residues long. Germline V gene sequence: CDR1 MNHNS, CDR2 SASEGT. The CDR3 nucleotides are TGTGCCAGCAGCTGGGACAGGCGCACAGATACGCAGTATTTT. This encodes CASSWDRRTDTQYF.

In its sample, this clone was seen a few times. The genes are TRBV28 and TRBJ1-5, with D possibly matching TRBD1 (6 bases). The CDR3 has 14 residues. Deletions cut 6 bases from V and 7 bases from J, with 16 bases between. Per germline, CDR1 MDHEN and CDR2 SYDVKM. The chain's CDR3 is CASSTTWGGQPQHF. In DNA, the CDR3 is TGTGCCAGCAGCACCACCTGGGGGGGCCAGCCCCAGCATTTT.

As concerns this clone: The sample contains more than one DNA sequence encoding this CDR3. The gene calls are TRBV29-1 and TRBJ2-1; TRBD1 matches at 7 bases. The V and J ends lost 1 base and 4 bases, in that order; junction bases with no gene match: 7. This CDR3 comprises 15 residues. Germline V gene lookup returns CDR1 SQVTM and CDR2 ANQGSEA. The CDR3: CSVEVWDSSYNEQFF. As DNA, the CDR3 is TGCAGCGTTGAAGTATGGGACAGCTCATACAATGAGCAGTTCTTC.

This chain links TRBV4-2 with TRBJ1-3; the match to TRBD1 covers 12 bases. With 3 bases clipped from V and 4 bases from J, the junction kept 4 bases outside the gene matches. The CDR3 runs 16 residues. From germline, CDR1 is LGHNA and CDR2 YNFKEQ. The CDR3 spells CASSQGQGAEGNTIYF. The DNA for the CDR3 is TGTGCCAGCAGCCAGGGACAGGGGGCTGAGGGAAACACCATATATTTT.

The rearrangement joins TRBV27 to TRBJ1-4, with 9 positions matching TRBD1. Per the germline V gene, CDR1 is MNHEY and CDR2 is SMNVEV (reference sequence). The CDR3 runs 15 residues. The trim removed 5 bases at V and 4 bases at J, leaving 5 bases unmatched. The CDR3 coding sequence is TGTGCCAGCAGTGGGGGACAGGGCGGTAATGAAAAACTGTTTTTT. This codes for CASSGGQGGNEKLFF.

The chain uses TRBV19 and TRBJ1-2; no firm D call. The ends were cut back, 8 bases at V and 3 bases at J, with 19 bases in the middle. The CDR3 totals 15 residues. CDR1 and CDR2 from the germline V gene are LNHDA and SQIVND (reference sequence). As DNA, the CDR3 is TGTGCCAGTTATGGGTTCGTAGGCGTCGACTATGGCTACACCTTC. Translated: CASYGFVGVDYGYTF.

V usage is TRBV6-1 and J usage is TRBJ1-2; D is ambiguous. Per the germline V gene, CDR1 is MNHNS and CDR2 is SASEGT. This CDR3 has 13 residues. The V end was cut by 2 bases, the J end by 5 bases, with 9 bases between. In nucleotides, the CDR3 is TGTGCCAGCAGTGAAAGGGATCGGTATGGCTACACCTTC. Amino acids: CASSERDRYGYTF.

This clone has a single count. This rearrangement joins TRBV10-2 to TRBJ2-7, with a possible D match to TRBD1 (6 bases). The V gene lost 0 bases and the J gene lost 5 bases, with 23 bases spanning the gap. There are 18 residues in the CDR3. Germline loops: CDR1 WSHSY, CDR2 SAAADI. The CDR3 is CASSESRGTYGSTHEQYF. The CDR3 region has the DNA TGCGCCAGCAGTGAGTCGAGGGGGACCTACGGATCTACACACGAGCAGTACTTC.

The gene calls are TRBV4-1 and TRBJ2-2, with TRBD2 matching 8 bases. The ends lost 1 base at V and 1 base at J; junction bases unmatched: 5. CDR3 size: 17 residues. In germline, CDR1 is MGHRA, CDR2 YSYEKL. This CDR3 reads CASSQGLARGNTGELFF. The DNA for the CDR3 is TGCGCCAGCAGCCAAGGACTAGCGCGGGGGAACACCGGGGAGCTGTTTTTT.